Following are 20 T cell receptor beta chains from one sample sequenced in a study of T cell responses to AZD1222 COVID-19 vaccine. Libraries were prepared by immunoSEQ multiplex PCR; TCRdb keeps only in-frame clonotypes and omits some of them. The table shows some 130,000 clones, with approximately 90% occurring only once. The source material was peripheral blood, sampled on day 0 of AZD1222 vaccination. The receptors here all came from an adult in good health.

The V call is TRBV28, the J call TRBJ2-2; tentatively, D is TRBD1 (6 bases). In germline, CDR1 is MDHEN, CDR2 SYDVKM. The CDR3 covers 19 residues. V lost 5 bases to trimming and J lost 7 bases, with 29 bases between them. The CDR3 reads CASSELLPGQGRRGGELFF. The DNA for the CDR3 is TGTGCCAGCAGTGAATTACTGCCGGGGCAGGGGCGTAGGGGCGGGGAGCTGTTTTTT.

The gene calls are TRBV28 and TRBJ2-7, with D perhaps given as TRBD1 or TRBD2 (5 bases each). The V end lost 2 bases, the J end lost 5 bases, and 13 bases lay between the germline ends. The CDR3 loop spans 14 amino acids. Germline values: CDR1 MDHEN, CDR2 SYDVKM. The CDR3 region is CASSLRGPPHEQYF. The CDR3 DNA follows: TGTGCCAGCAGTTTACGGGGCCCGCCTCACGAGCAGTACTTC. Based on the CDR3 plus reference TRBV28 and TRBJ2-7, the full variable domain is DVKVTQSSRYLVKRTGEKVFLECVQDMDHENMFWYRQDPGLGLRLIYFSYDVKMKEKGDIPEGYSVSREKKERFSLILESASTNQTSMYLCASSLRGPPHEQYFGPGTRLTVT.

In its sample, this clone was seen a few times. This sequence joins TRBV4-2 and TRBJ1-2, with D possibly being TRBD1 (5 bases). This CDR3 is built from 15 residues. Germline lookup yields CDR1 LGHNA and CDR2 YNFKEQ. V gave up 3 bases and J gave up 3 bases, with 14 bases separating them. CDR3 in amino acids: CASSQELRVYYGYTF. CDR3 nucleotide sequence: TGTGCCAGCAGCCAGGAACTCAGGGTTTACTATGGCTACACCTTC.

The chain is built from TRBV19 and TRBJ1-5, with D possibly TRBD1 on 5 matching bases. V lost 4 bases and J lost 7, with 14 bases in between. This CDR3 has 14 amino acids. Germline CDR1 reads LNHDA; CDR2 reads SQIVND (reference sequence). The CDR3 protein is CASSNEGMEQPQHF. In DNA, the CDR3 is TGTGCCAGTAGTAATGAGGGGATGGAGCAGCCCCAGCATTTT. Using reference TRBV19 and TRBJ1-5 for the parts outside the CDR3, the full variable domain is DGGITQSPKYLFRKEGQNVTLSCEQNLNHDAMYWYRQDPGQGLRLIYYSQIVNDFQKGDIAEGYSVSREKKESFPLTVTSAQKNPTAFYLCASSNEGMEQPQHFGDGTRLSIL.

J is TRBJ2-7 and V is TRBV5-1, with D possibly being TRBD1 (5 bases). This CDR3 spans 15 amino acids. The germline CDR1 and CDR2 sequences are SGHRS and YFSETQ. V dropped 4 bases and J dropped 2 bases, with 16 bases sitting between them. The CDR3 DNA reads TGCGCCAGCAGCCGTGGGCGGCAGGGCGCCTACGAGCAGTACTTC. As protein: CASSRGRQGAYEQYF.

The rearrangement links TRBV7-2 to TRBJ1-5, with D perhaps TRBD1 (6 bases). Trimming took 5 bases from V and 0 from J, leaving 17 bases between them. The CDR3 runs 17 residues. Germline V gene data show CDR1 as SGHTA and CDR2 as FQGNSA. The CDR3, as DNA: TGTGCCAGCAGCCAAGGGTCCGGGGGACATAGCAATCAGCCCCAGCATTTT. The encoded protein is CASSQGSGGHSNQPQHF.

The chain joins TRBV19 to TRBJ1-6, with TRBD1 matching over 10 bases. The germline V gene encodes CDR1 LNHDA and CDR2 SQIVND (reference sequence). The CDR3 runs 18 residues. The V gene end was trimmed by 5 bases and the J gene end by 7 bases; junction bases not matched to a gene: 14. As DNA, the CDR3 is TGTGCCAGTAGTCCGCAAACCGGGACAGGGGCCTCAAATTCACCCCTCCACTTT. The encoded protein is CASSPQTGTGASNSPLHF.

This chain joins TRBV4-1 and TRBJ2-1; 9 bases map to TRBD1. CDR1 and CDR2 from the germline V gene are MGHRA and YSYEKL. J gave up 6 bases and V 3 bases, and 9 bases lay outside the gene matches. This CDR3 has 16 residues. The CDR3 bases are TGCGCCAGCAGCCACCCCGGGACAGGGACGGTCAATGAGCAGTTCTTC. This sequence encodes CASSHPGTGTVNEQFF.

The chain is built from TRBV7-2 and TRBJ2-1; possibly TRBD1 or TRBD2 for D (6 bases each). Per germline, CDR1 SGHTA and CDR2 FQGNSA. Trimming removed 4 bases from V and 12 bases from J, with 19 bases in between. The CDR3 totals 14 residues. The CDR3 here is CASSSRTVKGGQFF. The CDR3, as DNA: TGTGCCAGCAGCTCGCGTACTGTTAAGGGGGGGCAGTTCTTC.

This chain uses TRBV9 with TRBJ2-3; 12 bases align to TRBD2. Germline-derived CDR1 and CDR2 are SGDLS and YYNGEE. V lost 6 bases, J lost 5 bases, and 13 bases stayed unmatched. The CDR3 totals 17 residues. The CDR3 nucleotides are TGTGCCAGCAACATACAGGCTAGCGGGGGGGCCTTAGATACGCAGTATTTT. Its protein is CASNIQASGGALDTQYF.

The genes are TRBV30 and TRBJ1-3; D ambiguous. Per the germline V gene, CDR1 is GTSNPN and CDR2 is SVGIG (reference sequence). The ends were cut back, 2 bases at V and 0 bases at J, with 8 bases in the middle. The CDR3 totals 14 residues. The chain's CDR3 is CAWSLTLSGNTIYF. The CDR3 DNA reads as TGTGCCTGGAGTTTAACTCTCTCTGGAAACACCATATATTTT.

Remarks on this clone: The sample contains more than one DNA sequence encoding this CDR3. This chain connects TRBV11-2 to TRBJ1-5, with D hard to call. V was cut by 3 bases and J by 6 bases, with 9 bases left in between. CDR1 is SGHAT and CDR2 is FQNNGV in the germline V gene. The CDR3 consists of 13 residues. CDR3 residues: CASSLEAGQPQHF. As DNA, the CDR3 is TGTGCCAGCAGCTTGGAGGCCGGTCAGCCCCAGCATTTT. The whole variable domain, remainder taken from reference TRBV11-2 and TRBJ1-5, is EAGVAQSPRYKIIEKRQSVAFWCNPISGHATLYWYQQILGQGPKLLIQFQNNGVVDDSQLPKDRFSAERLKGVDSTLKIQPAKLEDSAVYLCASSLEAGQPQHFGDGTRLSIL.

This clone was observed once. The chain is built from TRBV6-5 and TRBJ2-7; D is possibly TRBD1 or TRBD2 (5 bases each). CDR3 length: 11 amino acids. Between the trimmed V and J ends, which lost 6 bases and 6 bases, there was a span of 9 bases. Germline CDR1 is MNHEY and CDR2 is SVGAGI. The CDR3 DNA sequence: TGTGCCAGCAGCGGGACGGCCGAGCAGTACTTC. This encodes CASSGTAEQYF.

V is TRBV2 and J is TRBJ2-3; 8 bases align to TRBD1. This CDR3 has 16 residues. The J segment lost 1 base and the V segment lost 6 bases, leaving 9 bases of the junction unmatched. From germline, CDR1 is SNHLY and CDR2 FYNNEI. The CDR3: CASSRQGARGTDTQYF. The CDR3 DNA follows: TGTGCCAGCAGCCGGCAGGGGGCGAGGGGCACAGATACGCAGTATTTT.

The chain carries TRBV11-2 and TRBJ1-1, with a tentative D call TRBD1 (6 bases). The CDR3 has 15 amino acids. The V end was cut by 6 bases, the J end by 2 bases, with 16 bases between. Germline CDR1 is SGHAT and CDR2 is FQNNGV. The CDR3 DNA reads TGTGCCAGCAGTTTTACAGGGCTGGGAAACACTGAAGCTTTCTTT. This encodes CASSFTGLGNTEAFF.

As regards this clone: Relative to the germline gene, one junction end is altered; a read error may explain this. The V gene is TRBV7-2, the J gene TRBJ2-5, with D hard to call. CDR3 length: 11 amino acids. CDR1 and CDR2 (germline): SGHTA, FQGNSA. The CDR3 region has the DNA TGTGCCAGCAGCAACCACGAGACCCAGTACTTC. It is translated as CASSNHETQYF. Combining the CDR3 with reference TRBV7-2 and TRBJ2-5 gives the whole variable domain GAGVSQSPSNKVTEKGKDVELRCDPISGHTALYWYRQSLGQGLEFLIYFQGNSAPDKSGLPSDRFSAERTGGSVSTLTIQRTQQEDSAVYLCASSNHETQYFGPGTRLLVL.

The J gene is TRBJ1-5, the V gene TRBV12-1. TRBV12-1 is shown as a pseudogene. CDR3 length equals 15 residues. The CDR3 coding sequence is TGTGCCAGCAGCAGGATACAGGAGGGCAATCAGCCCCAGCATTTT. It specifies CASSRIQEGNQPQHF.

The V gene is TRBV5-4, the J gene TRBJ2-2; D is undetermined. Trimming shortened V by 4 bases and J by 3 bases, and 13 bases separated the two germline ends. The CDR3 has 15 amino acids. CDR1 and CDR2 from the germline V gene are SGHNT and YYREEE (reference sequence). CDR3 region: CASSNQRRYTGELFF. CDR3 bases: TGTGCCAGCAGCAACCAACGAAGGTACACCGGGGAGCTGTTTTTT.

The CDR3 DNA reads as TGTGCCAGCGCCGGAGCGAACGAAAAACTGTTTTTT. It encodes CASAGANEKLFF. The J gene is TRBJ1-4, the V gene TRBV7-9; no firm D call. This CDR3 is 12 amino acids long. CDR1 and CDR2 from the germline V gene are SEHNR and FQNEAQ (reference sequence). Trimming removed 8 bases at V and 8 bases at J, with 12 bases between.

This clone has only a few counts. V gene TRBV5-5 combines with J gene TRBJ2-2; D unclear. This CDR3 is built from 11 residues. Germline assignment: CDR1 SGHKS and CDR2 YYEKEE (reference sequence). Trimming stripped 4 bases from V and 4 bases from J, with 2 bases between. CDR3 amino acids: CASSGTGELFF. The CDR3 nucleotides read TGTGCCAGCAGCGGCACCGGGGAGCTGTTTTTT. Based on the CDR3 plus reference TRBV5-5 and TRBJ2-2, the full variable domain is DAGVTQSPTHLIKTRGQQVTLRCSPISGHKSVSWYQQVLGQGPQFIFQYYEKEERGRGNFPDRFSARQFPNYSSELNVNALLLGDSALYLCASSGTGELFFGEGSRLTVL.